This T cell receptor beta chain was recorded in a study of blood T cell repertoires in COVID-19. Study-level background: There were acute and convalescent COVID-19 samples, and they came from the United States, Italy and Spain. PBMCs, B-cell-depleted T cells, or T cells provided the cDNA or gDNA that made up the material.

The study recruited people aged 18 to 89 years across approximately 24 US areas. Among Cohort 3 donors, those recovered had two negative PCRs, clearance, or symptom resolution. The table came from immunoSEQ multiplex PCR; TCRdb's copy has only in-frame clones and leaves some out. This table holds over 250,000 clones, around 89% found once. Sequenced input: PBMCs or T cells enriched from blood (not recorded which). The source of this sequence is a man between 35 and 55 years old who had recovered from COVID-19.

CDR3 in DNA: TGTGCCAGCAGTTACCAGGGGAGCACAGATACGCAGTATTTT. It is translated as CASSYQGSTDTQYF. V usage is TRBV6-5 and J usage is TRBJ2-3; TRBD1 is a possible D gene (6 bases). The CDR3 totals 14 residues. Trimming removed 2 bases from V and 0 bases from J, with 6 bases in between. Germline V CDR1 and CDR2: MNHEY, SVGAGI.